This TCR beta chain was sequenced in a study of T cell responses to AZD1222 COVID-19 vaccine. The study's findings and limits: White British ancestry dominated among donors, who included more females, and clonal diversity was possibly underestimated. Vaccination with two AZD1222 doses was followed by a rise in Spike-specific TCR breadth and depth. Unmutated variant regions are reportedly targeted by nearly half of spike-specific TCRs. Just six or seven AZD1222 recipients tested seropositive at baseline.

CDR3 size: 15 residues. The V end lost 0 bases, the J end lost 4 bases, and 13 bases lay between the germline ends. Germline-derived CDR1 and CDR2 are SGHRS and YFSETQ. As for this clone: Its antigen is as yet unknown.

Generated by immunoSEQ multiplex PCR, the TCRdb table keeps only in-frame clones and is missing some. This repertoire shows approximately 100,000 clones, around 87% found once; its top ten account for roughly 10%. Sequences were derived from peripheral blood, sampled 28 days after the second AZD1222 dose. This clonotype was sampled from an adult who received the AZD1222 COVID-19 vaccine. The chain recombines TRBV5-1 with TRBJ2-5; a possible D gene is TRBD1 (8 bases). The CDR3, as DNA: TGCGCCAGCAGCTTGGTAAACAGGGGGGGAGAGACCCAGTACTTC. The encoded protein is CASSLVNRGGETQYF.